This record concerns one T cell receptor (beta chain) sequence. Its cognate antigen is unknown. A 120-subject validation cohort, separate from the approximately 670-subject first cohort, supplied the donors. The assay was immunoSEQ multiplex PCR, and TCRdb's table has in-frame clones only and misses some. This sample has around 300,000 clones; 88% occur once, and the top ten carry roughly 0.96%. This sample is drawn from a study of cytomegalovirus exposure and HLA in healthy donors. Across the study: The 90 to 150 validation repertoires used the same platform as the 550 to 850 first-cohort repertoires (as reported by a later analysis).

Findings of the study overall: A later analysis found first-cohort TCR clusters tended to co-occur in the 90 to 150 validation repertoires. Associated with cytomegalovirus, according to the listing, were around 160 TCR beta chains.

The CDR3 is made up of 16 amino acids. Between the trimmed V and J ends, which lost 1 base and 8 bases, there was a span of 18 bases. CDR1 and CDR2 from the germline V gene are SGHTA and FQGNSA. The clonotype comes from a man aged 30 to 39 in good health and CMV-seronegative. Source material: PBMCs. The gene calls are TRBV7-2 and TRBJ2-1, with a possible D match to TRBD1 (6 bases). CDR3 bases: TGTGCCAGCAGCTTAGGTAATGTCAGGGGCGAGGATGAGCAGTTCTTC. Its translation: CASSLGNVRGEDEQFF.